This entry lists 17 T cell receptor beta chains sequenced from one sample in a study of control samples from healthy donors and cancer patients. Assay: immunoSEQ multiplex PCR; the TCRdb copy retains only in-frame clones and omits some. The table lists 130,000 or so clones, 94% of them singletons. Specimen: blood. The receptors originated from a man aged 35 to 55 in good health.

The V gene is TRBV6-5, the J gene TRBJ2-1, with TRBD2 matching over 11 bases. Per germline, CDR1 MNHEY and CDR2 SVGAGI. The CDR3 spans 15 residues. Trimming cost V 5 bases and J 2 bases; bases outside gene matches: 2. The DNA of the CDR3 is TGTGCCAGCAGTAAACTAGCGGGAGCCTACAATGAGCAGTTCTTC. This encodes CASSKLAGAYNEQFF.

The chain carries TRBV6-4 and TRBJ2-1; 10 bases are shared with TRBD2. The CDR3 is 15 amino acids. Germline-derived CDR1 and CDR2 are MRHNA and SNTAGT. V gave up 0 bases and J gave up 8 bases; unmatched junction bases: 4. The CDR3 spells CASSDSSGRAHEQFF. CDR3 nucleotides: TGTGCCAGCAGTGACTCGAGCGGGAGGGCCCATGAGCAGTTCTTC.

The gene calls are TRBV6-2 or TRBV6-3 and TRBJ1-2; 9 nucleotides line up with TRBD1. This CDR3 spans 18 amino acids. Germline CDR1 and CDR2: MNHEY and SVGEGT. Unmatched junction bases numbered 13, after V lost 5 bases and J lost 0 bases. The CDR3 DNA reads TGTGCCAGCAGTGGGATTGGACAGGGGCCGTCAACTAACTATGGCTACACCTTC. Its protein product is CASSGIGQGPSTNYGYTF.

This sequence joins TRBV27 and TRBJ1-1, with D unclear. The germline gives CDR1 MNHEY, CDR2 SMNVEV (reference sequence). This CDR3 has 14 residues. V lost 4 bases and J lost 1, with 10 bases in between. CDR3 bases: TGTGCCAGCAGTTGGGGTTTTGAGAACACTGAAGCTTTCTTT. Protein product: CASSWGFENTEAFF.

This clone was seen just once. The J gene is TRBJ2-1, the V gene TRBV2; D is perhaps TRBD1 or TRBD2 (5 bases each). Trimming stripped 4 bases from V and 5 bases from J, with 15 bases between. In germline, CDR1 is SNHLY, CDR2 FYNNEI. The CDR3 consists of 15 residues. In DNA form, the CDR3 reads TGTGCCAGCAGTGTTCCGGGGCTAAGGGACAATGAGCAGTTCTTC. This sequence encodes CASSVPGLRDNEQFF.

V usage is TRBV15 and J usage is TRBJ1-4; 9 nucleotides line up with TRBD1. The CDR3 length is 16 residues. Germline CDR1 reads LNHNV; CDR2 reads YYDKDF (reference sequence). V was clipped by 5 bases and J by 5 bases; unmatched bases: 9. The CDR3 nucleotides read TGTGCCACCAGCCCGTTCGGGACAGGGAGGAATGAAAAACTGTTTTTT. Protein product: CATSPFGTGRNEKLFF.

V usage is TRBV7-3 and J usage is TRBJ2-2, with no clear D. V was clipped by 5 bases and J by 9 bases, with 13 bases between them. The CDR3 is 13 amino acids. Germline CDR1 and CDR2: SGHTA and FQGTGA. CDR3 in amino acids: CASSRDVSRELFF. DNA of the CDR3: TGTGCCAGCAGCCGAGATGTTTCCCGGGAGCTGTTTTTT.

The CDR3 nucleotides read TGTGCCAGCAGCGTAGATCAGGGCAACTACGAGCAGTACTTC. As protein: CASSVDQGNYEQYF. The chain has TRBV9 and TRBJ2-7, with a possible D match to TRBD1 (5 bases). V dropped 0 bases and J dropped 3 bases, with 10 bases sitting between them. Germline loops: CDR1 SGDLS, CDR2 YYNGEE. The CDR3 is made up of 14 amino acids. The full variable domain, completed using reference TRBV9 and TRBJ2-7, is DSGVTQTPKHLITATGQRVTLRCSPRSGDLSVYWYQQSLDQGLQFLIQYYNGEERAKGNILERFSAQQFPDLHSELNLSSLELGDSALYFCASSVDQGNYEQYFGPGTRLTVT.

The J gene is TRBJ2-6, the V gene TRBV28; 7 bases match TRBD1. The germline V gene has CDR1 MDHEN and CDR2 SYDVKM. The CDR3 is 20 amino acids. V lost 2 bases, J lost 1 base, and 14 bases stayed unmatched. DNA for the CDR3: TGTGCCAGCAGTTTAGGTTATATCGACAGGGCTAAGTCTGGGGCCAACGTCCTGACTTTC. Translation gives CASSLGYIDRAKSGANVLTF.

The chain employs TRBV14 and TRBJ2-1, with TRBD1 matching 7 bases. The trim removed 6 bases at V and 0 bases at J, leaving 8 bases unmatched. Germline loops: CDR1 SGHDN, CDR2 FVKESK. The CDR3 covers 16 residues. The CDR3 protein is CASSPRGRTSYNEQFF. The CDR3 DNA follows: TGTGCCAGCAGTCCTAGGGGGCGAACCTCCTACAATGAGCAGTTCTTC.

CDR3 region: CASSYSRGSSYEQYF. The CDR3 DNA sequence: TGTGCCAGCAGCTATAGTCGGGGCAGCTCCTACGAGCAGTACTTC. V usage is TRBV11-2 and J usage is TRBJ2-7, with D perhaps TRBD1 or TRBD2 (5 bases each). The V end lost 4 bases, the J end lost 0 bases, and 13 bases lay between the germline ends. CDR3 size: 15 residues. Germline-derived CDR1 and CDR2 are SGHAT and FQNNGV.

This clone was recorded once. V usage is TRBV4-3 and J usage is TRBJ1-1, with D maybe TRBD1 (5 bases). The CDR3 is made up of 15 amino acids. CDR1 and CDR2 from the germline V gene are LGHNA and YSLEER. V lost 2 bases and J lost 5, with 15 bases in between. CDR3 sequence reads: CASSQPGGVGTEAFF. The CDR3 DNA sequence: TGCGCCAGCAGCCAACCTGGGGGGGTCGGGACTGAAGCTTTCTTT.

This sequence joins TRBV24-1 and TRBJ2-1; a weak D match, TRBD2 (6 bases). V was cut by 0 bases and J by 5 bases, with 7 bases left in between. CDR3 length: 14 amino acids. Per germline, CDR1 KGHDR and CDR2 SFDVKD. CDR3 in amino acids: CATSDLWEDNEQFF. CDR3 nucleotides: TGTGCCACCAGTGATTTGTGGGAGGACAATGAGCAGTTCTTC.

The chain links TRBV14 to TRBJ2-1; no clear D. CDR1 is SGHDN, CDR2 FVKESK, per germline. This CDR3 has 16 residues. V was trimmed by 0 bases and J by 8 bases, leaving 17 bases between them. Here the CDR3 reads CASSQDRYFKRDEQFF. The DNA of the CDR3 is TGTGCCAGCAGCCAAGATCGTTACTTCAAGCGCGATGAGCAGTTCTTC.

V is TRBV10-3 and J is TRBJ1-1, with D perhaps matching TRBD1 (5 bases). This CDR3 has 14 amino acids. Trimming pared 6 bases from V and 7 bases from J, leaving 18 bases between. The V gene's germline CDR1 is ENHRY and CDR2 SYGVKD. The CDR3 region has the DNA TGTGCCATCAGGAGGGGTGGAGGACACTATGAAGCTTTCTTT. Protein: CAIRRGGGHYEAFF.

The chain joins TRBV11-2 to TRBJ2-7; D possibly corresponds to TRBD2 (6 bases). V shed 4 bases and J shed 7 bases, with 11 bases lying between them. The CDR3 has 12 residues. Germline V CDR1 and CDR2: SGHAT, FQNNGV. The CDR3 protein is CASSWGGGEQYF. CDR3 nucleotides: TGTGCCAGCAGCTGGGGAGGAGGAGAGCAGTACTTC.

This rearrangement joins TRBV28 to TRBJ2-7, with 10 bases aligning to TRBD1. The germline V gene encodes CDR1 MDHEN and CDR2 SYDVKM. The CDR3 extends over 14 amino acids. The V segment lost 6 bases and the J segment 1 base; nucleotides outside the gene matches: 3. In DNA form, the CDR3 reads TGTGCCAGCAGGGGGACAGGGGAATCCTACGAGCAGTACTTC. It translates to CASRGTGESYEQYF.